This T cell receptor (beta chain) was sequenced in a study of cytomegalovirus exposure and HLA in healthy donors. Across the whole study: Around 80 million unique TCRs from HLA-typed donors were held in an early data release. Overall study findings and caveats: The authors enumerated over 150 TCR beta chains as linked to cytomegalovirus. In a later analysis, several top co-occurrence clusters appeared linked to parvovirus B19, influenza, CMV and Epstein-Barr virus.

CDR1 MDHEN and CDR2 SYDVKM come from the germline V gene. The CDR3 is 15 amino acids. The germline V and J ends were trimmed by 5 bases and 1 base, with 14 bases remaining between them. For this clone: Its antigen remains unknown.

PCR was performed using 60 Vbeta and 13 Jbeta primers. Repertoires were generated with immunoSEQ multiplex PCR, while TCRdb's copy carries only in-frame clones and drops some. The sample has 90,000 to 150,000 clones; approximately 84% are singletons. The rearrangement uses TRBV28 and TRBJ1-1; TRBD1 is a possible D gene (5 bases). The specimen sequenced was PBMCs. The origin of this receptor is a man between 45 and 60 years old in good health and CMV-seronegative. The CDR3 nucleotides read TGTGCCAGCAGTCTGGGACTCCGAGGGAACACTGAAGCTTTCTTT. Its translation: CASSLGLRGNTEAFF.